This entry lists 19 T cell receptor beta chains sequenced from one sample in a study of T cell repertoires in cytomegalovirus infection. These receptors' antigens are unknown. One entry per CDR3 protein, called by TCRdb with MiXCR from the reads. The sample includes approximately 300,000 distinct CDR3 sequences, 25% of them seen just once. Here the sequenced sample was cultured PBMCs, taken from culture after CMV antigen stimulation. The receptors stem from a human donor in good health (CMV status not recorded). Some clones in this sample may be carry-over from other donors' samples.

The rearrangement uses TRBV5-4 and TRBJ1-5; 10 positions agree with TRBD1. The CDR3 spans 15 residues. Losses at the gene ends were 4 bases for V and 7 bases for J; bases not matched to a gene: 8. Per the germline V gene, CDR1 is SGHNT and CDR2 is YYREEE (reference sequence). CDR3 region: CASSLGGDRGQPQHF. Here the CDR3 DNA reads TGTGCCAGCAGCCTGGGAGGGGACAGGGGACAGCCCCAGCATTTT.

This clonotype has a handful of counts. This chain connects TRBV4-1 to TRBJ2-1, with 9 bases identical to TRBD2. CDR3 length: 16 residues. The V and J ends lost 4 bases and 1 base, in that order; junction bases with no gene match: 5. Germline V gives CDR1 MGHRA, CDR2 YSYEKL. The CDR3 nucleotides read TGCGCCAGCAGCCGAGAGGGACTAGCTTCCTACAATGAGCAGTTCTTC. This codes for CASSREGLASYNEQFF.

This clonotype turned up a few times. The CDR3 DNA reads as TGTGCCAGCAGCCCGCATACGGTTGCGGGGCTTCCCCAGCATTTT. Its protein product is CASSPHTVAGLPQHF. The chain carries TRBV7-8 and TRBJ1-5, with D possibly matching TRBD1 (5 bases). The V end was cut by 5 bases, the J end by 10 bases, with 21 bases between. This CDR3 comprises 15 residues. The germline V gene has CDR1 SGHVS and CDR2 FQNEAQ.

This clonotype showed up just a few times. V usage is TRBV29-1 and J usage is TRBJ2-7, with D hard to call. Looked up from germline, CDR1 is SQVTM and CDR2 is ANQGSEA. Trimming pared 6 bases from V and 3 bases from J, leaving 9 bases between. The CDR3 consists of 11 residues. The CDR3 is CSVNDNYEQYV. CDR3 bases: TGCAGCGTCAATGACAACTACGAGCAGTACGTC.

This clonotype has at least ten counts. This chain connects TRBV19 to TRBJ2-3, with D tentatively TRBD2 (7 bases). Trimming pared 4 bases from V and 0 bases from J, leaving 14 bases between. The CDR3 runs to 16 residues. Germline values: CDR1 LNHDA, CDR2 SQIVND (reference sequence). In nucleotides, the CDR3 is TGTGCCAGTAGTAGGGGGGGGGCCAAAAGCACAGATACGCAGTATTTT. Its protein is CASSRGGAKSTDTQYF.

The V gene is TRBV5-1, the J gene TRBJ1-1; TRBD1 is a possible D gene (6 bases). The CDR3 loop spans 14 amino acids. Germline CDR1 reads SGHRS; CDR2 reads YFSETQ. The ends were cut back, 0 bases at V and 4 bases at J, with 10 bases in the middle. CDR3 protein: CASSLGGASTEAFF. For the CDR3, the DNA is TGCGCCAGCAGCTTGGGGGGGGCGAGCACTGAAGCTTTCTTT. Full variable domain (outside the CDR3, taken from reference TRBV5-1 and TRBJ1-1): KAGVTQTPRYLIKTRGQQVTLSCSPISGHRSVSWYQQTPGQGLQFLFEYFSETQRNKGNFPGRFSGRQFSNSRSEMNVSTLELGDSALYLCASSLGGASTEAFFGQGTRLTVV.

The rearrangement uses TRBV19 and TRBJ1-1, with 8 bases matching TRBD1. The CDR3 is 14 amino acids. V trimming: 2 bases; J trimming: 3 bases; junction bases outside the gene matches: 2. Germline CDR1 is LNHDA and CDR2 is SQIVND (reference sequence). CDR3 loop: CASSINRGDTEAFF. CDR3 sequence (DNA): TGTGCCAGTAGTATAAACAGGGGGGACACTGAAGCTTTCTTT. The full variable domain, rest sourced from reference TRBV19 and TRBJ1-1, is DGGITQSPKYLFRKEGQNVTLSCEQNLNHDAMYWYRQDPGQGLRLIYYSQIVNDFQKGDIAEGYSVSREKKESFPLTVTSAQKNPTAFYLCASSINRGDTEAFFGQGTRLTVV.

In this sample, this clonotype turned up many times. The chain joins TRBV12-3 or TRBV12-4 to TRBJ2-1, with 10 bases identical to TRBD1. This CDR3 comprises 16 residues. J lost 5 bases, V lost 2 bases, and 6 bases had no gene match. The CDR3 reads CASSLSSGTGDNEQFF. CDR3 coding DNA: TGTGCCAGCAGTTTAAGCTCGGGGACAGGGGACAATGAGCAGTTCTTC.

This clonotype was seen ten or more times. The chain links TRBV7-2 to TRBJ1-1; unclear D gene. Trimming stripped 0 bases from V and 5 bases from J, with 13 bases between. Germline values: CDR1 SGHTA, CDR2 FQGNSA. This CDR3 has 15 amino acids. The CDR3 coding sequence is TGTGCCAGCAGCTTAGCGGTGGGAATGAGGACTGAAGCTTTCTTT. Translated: CASSLAVGMRTEAFF.

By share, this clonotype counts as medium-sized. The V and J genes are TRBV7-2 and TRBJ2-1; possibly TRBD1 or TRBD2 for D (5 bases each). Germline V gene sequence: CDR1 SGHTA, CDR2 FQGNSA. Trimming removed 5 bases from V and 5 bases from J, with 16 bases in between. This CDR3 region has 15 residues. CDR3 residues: CASSLIGAEHNEQFF. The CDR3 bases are TGTGCCAGCAGCCTAATCGGGGCGGAACACAATGAGCAGTTCTTC.

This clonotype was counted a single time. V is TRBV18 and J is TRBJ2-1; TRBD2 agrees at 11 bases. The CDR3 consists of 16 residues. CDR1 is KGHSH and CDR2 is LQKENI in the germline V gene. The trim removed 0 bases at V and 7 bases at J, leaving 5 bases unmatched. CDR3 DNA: TGTGCCAGCTCACCACCGCTGGTAGCGGGAGGGAATGAGCAGTTCTTC. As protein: CASSPPLVAGGNEQFF.

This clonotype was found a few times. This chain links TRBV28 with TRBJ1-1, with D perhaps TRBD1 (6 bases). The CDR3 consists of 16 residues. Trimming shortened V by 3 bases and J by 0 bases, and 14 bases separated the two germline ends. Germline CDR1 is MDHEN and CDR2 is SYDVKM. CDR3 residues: CASSLGRGGMNTEAFF. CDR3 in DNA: TGTGCCAGCAGTTTGGGCAGGGGAGGGATGAACACTGAAGCTTTCTTT.

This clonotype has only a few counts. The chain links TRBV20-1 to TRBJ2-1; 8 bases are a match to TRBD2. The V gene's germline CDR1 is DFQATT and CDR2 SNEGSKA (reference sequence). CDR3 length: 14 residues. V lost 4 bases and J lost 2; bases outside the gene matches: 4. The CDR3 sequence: CSAIAGSTYNEQFF. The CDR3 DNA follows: TGCAGTGCTATAGCGGGAAGTACCTACAATGAGCAGTTCTTC.

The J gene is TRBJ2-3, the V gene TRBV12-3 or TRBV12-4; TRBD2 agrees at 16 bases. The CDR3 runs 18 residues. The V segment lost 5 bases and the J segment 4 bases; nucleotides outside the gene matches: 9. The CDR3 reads CASSRAGTSGRAADTQYF. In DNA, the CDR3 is TGTGCCAGCAGTCGGGCCGGGACTAGCGGGAGGGCAGCAGATACGCAGTATTTT.

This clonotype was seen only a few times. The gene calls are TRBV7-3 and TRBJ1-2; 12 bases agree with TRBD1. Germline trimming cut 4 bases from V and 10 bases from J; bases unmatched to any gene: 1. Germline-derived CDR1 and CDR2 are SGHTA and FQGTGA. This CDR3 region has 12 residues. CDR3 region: CASSSGQGAYTF. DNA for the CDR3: TGTGCCAGCAGCTCGGGACAGGGGGCCTACACCTTC.

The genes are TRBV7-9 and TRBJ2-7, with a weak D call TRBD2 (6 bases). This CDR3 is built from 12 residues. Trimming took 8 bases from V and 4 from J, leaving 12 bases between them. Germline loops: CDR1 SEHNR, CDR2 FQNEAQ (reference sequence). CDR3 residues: CASGGVGYEQYF. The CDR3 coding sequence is TGTGCCAGCGGCGGGGTTGGTTACGAGCAGTACTTC.

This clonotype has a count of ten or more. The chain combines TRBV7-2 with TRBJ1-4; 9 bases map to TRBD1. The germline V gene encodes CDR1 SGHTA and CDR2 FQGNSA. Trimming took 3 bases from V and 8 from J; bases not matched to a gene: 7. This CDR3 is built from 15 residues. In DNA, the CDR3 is TGTGCCAGCAGCTTCACCGGGACAGGGTTGGAAAAACTGTTTTTT. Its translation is CASSFTGTGLEKLFF.

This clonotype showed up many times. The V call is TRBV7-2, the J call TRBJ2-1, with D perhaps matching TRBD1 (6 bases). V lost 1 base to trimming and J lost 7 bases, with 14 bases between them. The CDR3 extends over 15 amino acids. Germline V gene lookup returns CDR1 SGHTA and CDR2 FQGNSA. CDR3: CASSLDRAVRNEQFF. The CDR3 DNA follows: TGTGCCAGCAGCTTAGACAGGGCGGTAAGGAATGAGCAGTTCTTC.

CDR3 sequence: CASSQTRGAVGDNYGYTF. As DNA, the CDR3 is TGTGCCAGCAGCCAAACCCGGGGGGCAGTTGGGGATAACTATGGCTACACCTTC. The chain has TRBV4-2 and TRBJ1-2, with D maybe TRBD1 (6 bases). CDR1 and CDR2 from the germline V gene are LGHNA and YNFKEQ. V was clipped by 2 bases and J by 1 base, with 20 bases between them. The CDR3 loop spans 18 amino acids.